This TCR beta chain appears in the sequencing data of a study of shared clonotypes between healthy human individuals. Study-level background: A few men and a couple of women, aged 18 to 49, were donors. Per-donor plates numbered three CD4 naive, three CD4 memory, two CD8 naive and one CD8 memory.

The CDR3 covers 15 residues. Germline trimming cut 5 bases from V and 2 bases from J; bases unmatched to any gene: 7. CDR1 is SGHVS, CDR2 FQNEAQ, per germline. Whole-study findings and limits: On the whole, naive subsets had larger estimated richness than memory subsets had.

TCRdb keeps only in-frame clones here, not all; method: immunoSEQ multiplex PCR. This sample has under 2,500,000 clones, with approximately 94% found just once. Comment on this clone: Its matching antigen is unknown.

This chain links TRBV7-8 with TRBJ2-7, with 9 bases matching TRBD1. Material: naive CD4+ T cells sorted from blood. Subset denoted: CD45RA+ positively selected. This TCR was sampled from a man younger than 35 in good health. CDR3 sequence reads: CASSRDRGSTYEQYF. The CDR3, as DNA: TGTGCCAGCAGCCGTGACAGGGGGTCTACCTACGAGCAGTACTTC.